This is a list of T cell receptor beta chains from one sample in a study of CD8 T cells in ankylosing spondylitis. One entry per CDR3 protein results from TCRdb running MiXCR on the 5' RACE reads. Among about 220,000 distinct CDR3 sequences listed, 5.5% to 7.5% were seen once. Material: blood, either unsorted or a sorted T cell fraction (not recorded which). The receptors were gathered from a male donor with ankylosing spondylitis. CDR3s include the opening cysteine and the closing phenylalanine or tryptophan. Fields, in order: clone size, V gene, J gene, D gene, CDR3 length, CDR3 DNA, CDR3 protein. D genes are given only for firm matches. Only part of the rows carry a size: once, few, many, or a class if the clone is expanded.

many,TRBV20-1,TRBJ2-7,TRBD2,13,TGCAGTGCTAGCCCCGGGAGGACCTACGAGCAGTACTTC,CSASPGRTYEQYF
few,TRBV5-5,TRBJ2-7,.,15,TGTGCCAGCAGCCCGTCCCGGGGGCGCCCCTACGAGCAGTACTTC,CASSPSRGRPYEQYF
many,TRBV5-1,TRBJ2-1,TRBD1,16,TGCGCCAGCAGCTTAGGACGGACAGGGGTCTACAATGAGCAGTTCTTC,CASSLGRTGVYNEQFF
many,TRBV9,TRBJ2-5,TRBD2,17,TGTGCCAGCAGCGTAACTAGCGGGGGGAAGTACCAAGAGACCCAGTACTTC,CASSVTSGGKYQETQYF
many,TRBV7-9,TRBJ2-3,TRBD2,16,TGTGCCAGCAGTCGTCTAGCGGGAGGGATCACAGATACGCAGTATTTT,CASSRLAGGITDTQYF
many,TRBV7-9,TRBJ2-7,.,14,TGTGCCAGCAGCTTCGTAGGGACTTCCTACGAGCAGTACTTC,CASSFVGTSYEQYF
many,TRBV20-1,TRBJ1-6,.,15,TGCAGTGCTAGAGATTCGGACAGAACTAATTCACCCCTCCACTTT,CSARDSDRTNSPLHF
many,TRBV13,TRBJ1-5,.,14,TGTGCCAGCAGCGCCTCTTCATTGAATCAGCCCCAGCATTTT,CASSASSLNQPQHF
many,TRBV10-3,TRBJ2-7,.,13,TGTGCCATCAGTGAGTCGGAAGGGCGCGAGCAGTACTTC,CAISESEGREQYF
.,TRBV3-1,TRBJ2-1,TRBD2,15,TGTGCCAGCAGCCAAGGGGTTAGCGGGAGTGATGAGCAGTTCTTC,CASSQGVSGSDEQFF
many,TRBV29-1,TRBJ2-7,TRBD2,13,TGCAGCGTTGAAGGGACTAGCGTCTACGAGCAGTACTTC,CSVEGTSVYEQYF
.,TRBV12-3/TRBV12-4,TRBJ2-3,.,14,TGTGCCAGCAGTCCAGACAGTGGCCCAGATACGCAGTATTTT,CASSPDSGPDTQYF